This T cell receptor (beta chain) was identified in a study of Ad26.COV2.S vaccination and SARS-CoV-2 variants. Measured with immunoSEQ multiplex PCR; TCRdb has only the in-frame clones, and not every one. In the table there are around 420,000 clones, roughly 90% of which are singletons. Treatment described: roughly 18 received Ad26.COV2.S at low or high dose, single or two shots; five or six received placebo; per-sample allocation not given. The samples were gathered on day 63 after the first injection of vaccine or placebo. Based in Boston, the donor was an adult of 18-55 years. There are 14 residues in the CDR3. V dropped 2 bases and J dropped 5 bases, with 9 bases sitting between them. Germline V lookup: CDR1 SGHAT, CDR2 FQNNGV.

This chain connects TRBV11-2 to TRBJ2-2; D may correspond to TRBD1 or TRBD2 (5 bases each). The sample was peripheral blood, taken in a trial of Ad26.COV2.S vaccine versus placebo. This clonotype was sampled from a person between 18 and 59 years old who received the Ad26.COV2.S COVID-19 vaccine or a placebo. DNA for the CDR3: TGTGCCAGCAGCTTAATAGGGGAGACCGGGGAGCTGTTTTTT. Translation: CASSLIGETGELFF. The whole variable domain, remainder taken from reference TRBV11-2 and TRBJ2-2, is EAGVAQSPRYKIIEKRQSVAFWCNPISGHATLYWYQQILGQGPKLLIQFQNNGVVDDSQLPKDRFSAERLKGVDSTLKIQPAKLEDSAVYLCASSLIGETGELFFGEGSRLTVL.